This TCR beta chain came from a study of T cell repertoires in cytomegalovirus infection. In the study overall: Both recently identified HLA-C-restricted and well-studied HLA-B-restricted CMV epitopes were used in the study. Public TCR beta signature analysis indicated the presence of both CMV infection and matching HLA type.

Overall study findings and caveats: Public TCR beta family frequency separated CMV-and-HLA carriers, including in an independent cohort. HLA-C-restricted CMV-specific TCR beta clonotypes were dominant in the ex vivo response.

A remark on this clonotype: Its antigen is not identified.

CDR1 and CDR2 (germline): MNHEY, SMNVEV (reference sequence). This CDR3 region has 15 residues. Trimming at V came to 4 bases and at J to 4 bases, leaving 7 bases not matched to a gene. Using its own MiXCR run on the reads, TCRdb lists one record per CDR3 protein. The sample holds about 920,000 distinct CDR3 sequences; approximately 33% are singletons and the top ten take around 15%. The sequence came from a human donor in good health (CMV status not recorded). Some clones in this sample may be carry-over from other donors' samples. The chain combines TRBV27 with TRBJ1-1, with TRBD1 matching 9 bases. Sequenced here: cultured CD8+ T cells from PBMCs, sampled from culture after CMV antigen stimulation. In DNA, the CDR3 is TGTGCCAGCAGTTCAGACTGGACAGGGGTCACTGAAGCTTTCTTT. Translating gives CASSSDWTGVTEAFF.